Below, 18 T cell receptor beta chains from the same sample are listed, as sequenced in a study of control samples from healthy donors and cancer patients (dated by TCRdb to the early 2020s). The library was produced with the immunoSEQ multiplex PCR assay. TCRdb took this table from immuneACCESS and kept in-frame rearrangements with V and J called. Such tables lack part of the clones; where checked against another copy, unresolved V genes explain under half of the gap, and the rest is unexplained. This sample has 350,000 to 450,000 clones in its table, and around 90% of those were observed once. The ten most abundant clones make up just under 6.5% of the sample. Sequencing was performed on PBMCs. These receptors originate from a man aged 35-49 years with head and neck cancer.

This sequence joins TRBV19 and TRBJ2-5; D might be TRBD2 (5 bases). CDR3 size: 13 residues. V was shortened by 7 bases and J by 2 bases, with 11 bases between the two germline ends. CDR1 is LNHDA, CDR2 SQIVND, per germline (reference sequence). Written as DNA, the CDR3 is TGTGCCAGTAAGGACGGGATTCAAGAGACCCAGTACTTC. This codes for CASKDGIQETQYF.

The chain recombines TRBV5-1 with TRBJ2-2; TRBD2 matches 13 bases. The CDR3 loop spans 19 amino acids. The V gene end was trimmed by 0 bases and the J gene end by 0 bases; junction bases not matched to a gene: 5. Germline assignment: CDR1 SGHRS and CDR2 YFSETQ. In DNA form, the CDR3 reads TGCGCCAGCAGCTTGGCCGTACTAGCGGGAGGGCCGAACACCGGGGAGCTGTTTTTT. Protein sequence: CASSLAVLAGGPNTGELFF.

The gene calls are TRBV2 and TRBJ1-6, with D unclear. CDR1 is SNHLY, CDR2 FYNNEI, per germline. This CDR3 has 13 residues. The V gene lost 1 base and the J gene lost 8 bases, with 6 bases spanning the gap. The CDR3, as DNA: TGTGCCAGCAGTGAAGACCCGGATTCACCCCTCCACTTT. Its protein product is CASSEDPDSPLHF.

This chain links TRBV29-1 with TRBJ2-3; D tentatively reads TRBD1 or TRBD2 (5 bases each). Germline assignment: CDR1 SQVTM and CDR2 ANQGSEA. Between the trimmed V and J ends, which lost 0 bases and 0 bases, there was a span of 10 bases. The CDR3 contains 15 residues. The CDR3 region is CSVEEVWDSTDTQYF. The CDR3 DNA reads TGCAGCGTTGAAGAAGTCTGGGACAGCACAGATACGCAGTATTTT.

J is TRBJ2-1 and V is TRBV13, with TRBD1 matching over 11 bases. Trimming at V came to 5 bases and at J to 6 bases, leaving 0 bases not matched to a gene. The CDR3 is 13 residues long. Germline values: CDR1 PRHDT, CDR2 FYEKMQ (reference sequence). CDR3 residues: CASSGTGGNEQFF. In DNA, the CDR3 is TGTGCCAGCAGCGGGACAGGGGGCAATGAGCAGTTCTTC.

This chain uses TRBV7-9 with TRBJ2-5; TRBD1 is a possible D gene (5 bases). Trimming pared 5 bases from V and 4 bases from J, leaving 23 bases between. CDR1 and CDR2 (germline): SEHNR, FQNEAQ (reference sequence). This CDR3 contains 17 residues. CDR3 DNA sequence: TGTGCCAGCAGCCCCAGAAGGGGCCATGTGCCAATAGAGACCCAGTACTTC. This encodes CASSPRRGHVPIETQYF.

This sequence joins TRBV6-5 and TRBJ1-2; 9 positions match TRBD1. The CDR3 sequence is 12 residues long. V dropped 6 bases and J dropped 8; count of bases not matched to a gene: 4. Germline loops: CDR1 MNHEY, CDR2 SVGAGI. This CDR3 reads CASRGQGTGYTF. The CDR3 DNA reads TGTGCCAGCAGGGGACAGGGAACGGGCTACACCTTC.

The rearrangement uses TRBV3-1 (or the pseudogene TRBV3-2) and TRBJ2-6, with D perhaps TRBD1 (6 bases). V was pared by 4 bases and J by 5 bases, with 18 bases between. In germline, CDR1 is LGHDT, CDR2 YNNKEL (reference sequence). CDR3 length: 17 amino acids. DNA for the CDR3: TGTGCCAGCAGCCGGTCCATACAGGGCCCCTGGGCCAACGTCCTGACTTTC. Translation: CASSRSIQGPWANVLTF.

The rearrangement joins TRBV27 to TRBJ1-5, with D hard to call. V was cut by 8 bases and J by 5 bases, with 10 bases left in between. Germline V CDR1 and CDR2: MNHEY, SMNVEV (reference sequence). CDR3 length: 12 amino acids. CDR3 DNA: TGTGCCAGCTGGACCGGCTATCAGCCCCAGCATTTT. It is translated as CASWTGYQPQHF.

The rearrangement uses TRBV11-3 and TRBJ2-2; D ambiguous. Trimming pared 3 bases from V and 10 bases from J, leaving 12 bases between. There are 13 residues in the CDR3. The V gene's germline CDR1 is SGHNT and CDR2 YENEEA. The CDR3 nucleotides read TGTGCCAGCAGCTTTAGGCCCCGGGCGGAGCTGTTTTTT. The encoded protein is CASSFRPRAELFF. Looking up the rest from reference TRBV11-3 and TRBJ2-2 gives the full variable domain: EAGVVQSPRYKIIEKKQPVAFWCNPISGHNTLYWYLQNLGQGPELLIRYENEEAVDDSQLPKDRFSAERLKGVDSTLKIQPAELGDSAVYLCASSFRPRAELFFGEGSRLTVL.

The chain carries TRBV5-1 and TRBJ1-2; 11 bases agree with TRBD1. The CDR3 runs 16 residues. Germline trimming cut 6 bases from V and 6 bases from J; bases unmatched to any gene: 13. Germline CDR1 SGHRS, CDR2 YFSETQ. CDR3 nucleotides: TGCGCCAGCAACCTCGGACAGGGGGCGCGAGGGGATGGCTACACCTTC. Translation gives CASNLGQGARGDGYTF.

The chain links TRBV14 to TRBJ2-1; 9 nucleotides match TRBD2. V trimming: 6 bases; J trimming: 7 bases; junction bases outside the gene matches: 4. Germline loops: CDR1 SGHDN, CDR2 FVKESK. The CDR3 runs 13 residues. The CDR3 DNA follows: TGTGCCAGCAGGGGACTAGCTAGGAATGAGCAGTTCTTC. This gives the protein CASRGLARNEQFF.

This sequence joins TRBV15 and TRBJ2-7; D could derive from TRBD1 or TRBD2 (5 bases each). V lost 3 bases and J lost 2, with 11 bases in between. The CDR3 is made up of 14 amino acids. Looked up from germline, CDR1 is LNHNV and CDR2 is YYDKDF (reference sequence). CDR3 residues: CATSSFQGAYEQYF. CDR3 DNA: TGTGCCACCAGCAGCTTCCAGGGAGCCTACGAGCAGTACTTC.

V gene TRBV7-2 combines with J gene TRBJ1-1; 7 positions match TRBD1. Trimming removed 5 bases from V and 0 bases from J; junction bases left unmatched: 6. The CDR3 extends over 15 amino acids. From germline, CDR1 is SGHTA and CDR2 FQGNSA. The CDR3 protein is CASSGGQTMNTEAFF. The CDR3 nucleotides are TGTGCCAGCAGCGGGGGACAGACTATGAACACTGAAGCTTTCTTT.

The chain recombines TRBV30 with TRBJ1-5, with D unresolved. The CDR3 covers 13 residues. V was shortened by 1 base and J by 6 bases, with 10 bases between the two germline ends. Germline V CDR1 and CDR2: GTSNPN, SVGIG (reference sequence). CDR3 sequence: CAWSGFGPQPQHF. DNA of the CDR3: TGTGCCTGGAGTGGGTTCGGGCCTCAGCCCCAGCATTTT.

This sequence joins TRBV27 and TRBJ1-6, with D possibly TRBD1 on 5 matching bases. The V and J ends lost 8 bases and 6 bases respectively, with 17 bases between them. The CDR3 covers 15 residues. CDR1 and CDR2 (germline): MNHEY, SMNVEV (reference sequence). The CDR3 DNA sequence: TGTGCCAGCCTAAGCGCGGGGGGTAGTAATTCACCCCTCCACTTT. Translating it yields CASLSAGGSNSPLHF.

The V call is TRBV19, the J call TRBJ2-1; D may be TRBD1 (6 bases). Trimming took off 6 bases at V and 4 bases at J, with 10 bases between the two ends. This CDR3 contains 13 residues. Germline CDR1 and CDR2: LNHDA and SQIVND (reference sequence). The CDR3 DNA reads TGTGCCAGTAGCCCGGACAGTTACAATGAGCAGTTCTTC. Its translation is CASSPDSYNEQFF.

V and J are TRBV28 and TRBJ2-6; no clear D gene. This CDR3 has 15 amino acids. Trimming removed 3 bases from V and 0 bases from J, with 6 bases in between. CDR1 MDHEN and CDR2 SYDVKM come from the germline V gene. The CDR3 sequence is CASSFKVSGANVLTF. In DNA form, the CDR3 reads TGTGCCAGCAGTTTTAAGGTCTCTGGGGCCAACGTCCTGACTTTC.